Presented here are 19 T cell receptor delta chains from one specimen sequenced in a study of γδ T cells in repeated Plasmodium falciparum infection. TCRdb re-called clones from the multiplex PCR reads using CATT. Here the sample spans 50,000 to 55,000 delta-chain clones, about 2% being singletons. Flow sorting of PBMC yielded separate Vgamma9/Vdelta2+ and Vdelta2-negative gammadelta T cell populations for bulk repertoire analysis. The source material was gamma-delta T cells from blood. The source of these receptors is a pool of human donors (malaria-infected and uninfected, not separated).

This clone was found a few times. A far larger clone is only one base removed, so a read error is likely. The same CDR3 arises from other DNA sequences in this sample as well. The chain uses TRDV1 and TRDJ1, with TRDD3 identical over 10 bases. Assignment of the J gene here rests on matching the DNA to germline, because TCRdb gives none. The ends lost 4 bases at V and 1 base at J; junction bases unmatched: 27. Germline-derived CDR1 and CDR2 are TSWWSYY and QGS. The CDR3 is made up of 23 amino acids. CDR3 DNA sequence: TGTGCTCTTGGGGTTGACGTCTTCCTACCAGGGGGATACGCGGGCATCGGCACCGATAAACTCATCTTT. Translated, it gives CALGVDVFLPGGYAGIGTDKLIF.

This clone turned up a few times. TCRdb has a much larger clone's protein, which differs at residue 6 from the translation of this DNA, likely because of a read error; what is shown is the protein translated from the DNA. The chain uses TRDV1 and TRDJ1; possible D gene TRDD2, 8 bases. TCRdb leaves out the J gene; it was filled in here by matching the DNA to germline. The CDR3 is made up of 22 amino acids. Germline V gene data show CDR1 as TSWWSYY and CDR2 as QGS. The V and J ends lost 3 bases and 3 bases respectively, with 35 bases between them. The CDR3 sequence is CALGEFSSYRPYWGARADKLIF. For the CDR3, the DNA is TGTGCTCTTGGGGAGTTTTCTTCCTACCGACCGTACTGGGGTGCCCGAGCCGATAAACTCATCTTT.

In its sample, this clone was seen a few times. TCRdb lists the protein of a much larger clone for this DNA, which differs at residue 16, so this is likely a read error; the protein given here is translated from the DNA itself. V is TRDV1 and J is TRDJ1; 9 positions agree with TRDD3. V shed 2 bases and J 1 base; nucleotides not matched to a gene: 23. Germline CDR1 TSWWSYY, CDR2 QGS. The CDR3 length is 22 residues. The DNA for the CDR3 is TGTGCTCTTGGGGAAAACCAATTCAAGTACTGGGGGACACCTCTGTGCACCGATAAACTCATCTTT. Translated, it gives CALGENQFKYWGTPLCTDKLIF.

This clone was counted only a few times. The chain carries TRDV1 and TRDJ1, with 9 bases matching TRDD3. Germline loops: CDR1 TSWWSYY, CDR2 QGS. Germline trimming cut 0 bases from V and 0 bases from J; bases unmatched to any gene: 17. This CDR3 region has 21 residues. The CDR3 DNA reads as TGTGCTCTTGGGGAACTCTGGCGATCTGGGGGATGTTGCCCCTACACCGATAAACTCATCTTT. Translated: CALGELWRSGGCCPYTDKLIF.

Remarks on this clone: The protein given by TCRdb reflects a much larger clone and differs at residue 6 from this DNA's translation, likely from a read error; the protein shown is the DNA's translation. The chain carries TRDV3 and TRDJ1; 10 bases align to TRDD3. The J gene was missing in TCRdb and was found by matching the end of the DNA to germline. V lost 3 bases, J lost 1 base, and 32 bases stayed unmatched. Germline-derived CDR1 and CDR2 are TVYSNPD and GDNSRS (reference sequence). The CDR3 spans 23 residues. The DNA for the CDR3 is TGTGCCTTAGATATTTACGACGTAAGGAGGTGGGGGATACTTTGGAGGTTCACCGATAAACTCATCTTT. Encoded protein: CALDIYDVRRWGILWRFTDKLIF.

This clone was counted only a few times. The translation of this DNA and the TCRdb protein of a much larger clone differ at residue 13, probably owing to a read error; the protein shown here is translated from the DNA. J is TRDJ1 and V is TRDV3; 9 bases match TRDD3. The J gene was not available in TCRdb and was assigned here by matching the DNA to germline segments. The V segment lost 1 base and the J segment 3 bases; nucleotides outside the gene matches: 27. This CDR3 is 21 amino acids long. The germline V gene has CDR1 TVYSNPD and CDR2 GDNSRS (reference sequence). This CDR3 is CAFNSRHFHYWGTNIPDKLIF. In nucleotides, the CDR3 is TGTGCCTTTAATTCGCGCCACTTCCACTACTGGGGGACGAATATCCCCGATAAACTCATCTTT.

This clone was recorded at least ten times. The likely explanation is a read error, given a far larger clone one base away. The sample carries other DNA sequences with the same CDR3. The chain has TRDV2 and TRDJ1, with 7 bases fitting TRDD3. Germline-derived CDR1 and CDR2 are GEAIGNYY and EKD. This CDR3 region has 19 residues. The CDR3 loop is CACDSLYTLLGERTDKLIF. The CDR3 coding sequence is TGTGCCTGTGACTCACTTTATACCTTGTTGGGGGAAAGGACCGATAAACTCATCTTC.

Concerning this clone: A far more abundant clone sits one base away, making this likely a read error. Other DNA sequences in this sample translate to the same CDR3. Here the V gene is TRDV2, but the J gene went uncalled; TRDD3 is taken as the D call from the table, unchecked against the DNA. Germline CDR1 and CDR2: GEAIGNYY and EKD. This CDR3 is 14 amino acids long. CDR3 loop: CACDKGILRDKLIF. The CDR3, as DNA: TGTGCCTGTGACAAGGGGATACTCCGTGATAAACTCATCTTC.

This clone occurred a few times. A far larger clone is one nucleotide away, so this likely arose from a read error. The sample has other DNA sequences that encode this CDR3 too. The V call is TRDV1, the J call TRDJ1; 11 bases are shared with TRDD3. Germline assignment: CDR1 TSWWSYY and CDR2 QGS. This CDR3 has 21 amino acids. V lost 3 bases to trimming and J lost 4 bases; unmatched junction nucleotides: 22. This chain's CDR3 is CALGDPSPYWGIGSRLDKLIF. CDR3 DNA: TGTGCTCTTGGGGACCCTTCCCCATACTGGGGGATAGGTAGTCGACTCGATAAACTCATCTTT.

As to this clone: A far bigger clonotype differs at one base, so this is likely a read error. The sample carries other DNA sequences with the same CDR3. The rearrangement joins TRDV2 to TRDJ1; D call uncertain. The J gene, absent from TCRdb, was called here by matching the DNA to germline. The V end was cut by 0 bases, the J end by 0 bases, with 25 bases between. The germline V gene encodes CDR1 GEAIGNYY and CDR2 EKD. CDR3 length: 20 residues. The CDR3 bases are TGTGCCTGTGACACCCTCCAGGTGGGTACCGGTGGTCAATACACCGATAAACTCATCTTT. Translation: CACDTLQVGTGGQYTDKLIF.

This clone was recorded at least ten times. TCRdb's protein for this DNA is that of a much larger clone and differs from the translation at residue 6, likely a read error; the protein shown is the DNA translation. The chain joins TRDV3 to TRDJ1; no reliable D call. The J gene was not available in TCRdb and was assigned here by matching the DNA to germline segments. Germline loops: CDR1 TVYSNPD, CDR2 GDNSRS (reference sequence). V lost 3 bases and J 0 bases, leaving 29 bases between the germline ends. This CDR3 spans 19 amino acids. The DNA for the CDR3 is TGTGCCTTCGCAGACCCTCCCACCTCGTACTACCCTTACACCGATAAACTCATCTTT. This gives the protein CAFADPPTSYYPYTDKLIF.

Concerning this clone itself: TCRdb pairs this DNA with a much larger clone's protein that differs at residue 10, likely a read error; the protein shown was translated from the DNA. The gene calls are TRDV3 and TRDJ1; D ambiguous. The J gene, absent from TCRdb, was called here by matching the DNA to germline. V was pared by 4 bases and J by 5 bases, with 32 bases between. The length of the CDR3 is 18 residues. Germline V lookup: CDR1 TVYSNPD, CDR2 GDNSRS (reference sequence). The CDR3 here is CASRKNRLSFSRGDKLIF. As DNA, the CDR3 is TGTGCCTCCCGGAAAAATCGCCTCAGCTTTAGTCGTGGGGATAAACTCATCTTT.

This clone was picked up many times. The protein in TCRdb stems from a much larger clone and differs at residue 13 from this DNA's translation, likely a read error; here the protein is translated from the DNA. The chain has TRDV2 and TRDJ1, with 9 bases identical to TRDD3. The CDR3 is 15 amino acids. CDR1 GEAIGNYY and CDR2 EKD come from the germline V gene. CDR3 nucleotide sequence: TGTGCCTGTGACACCGTGGAGGGGATACGGGATAAACCCATCTTT. This sequence encodes CACDTVEGIRDKPIF.

The sample holds a few counts of this clone. Translating this DNA gives a protein that differs at residue 10 from the TCRdb one, which belongs to a much larger clone; a read error is likely, and the protein shown is this translation. The V segment is TRDV3, and no J call was made; the tabulated D call, TRDD3, remains unverified against the DNA. Germline CDR1 reads TVYSNPD; CDR2 reads GDNSRS (reference sequence). The CDR3 consists of 23 residues. The CDR3 DNA sequence: TGTGCCTTTCGCTTAACTAAAAATGGGACTCCCGCGTACTGGGTTAGACCCTTCGATAAACTTATCTTT. Its protein product is CAFRLTKNGTPAYWVRPFDKLIF.

This clone was detected a few times. The protein that TCRdb holds for this DNA derives from a much larger clone and differs from the translated DNA at residue 8, which likely indicates a read error; the protein shown here is translated from the DNA. The rearrangement joins TRDV1 to TRDJ1, with 11 bases lining up with TRDD3. Germline matching of the DNA provided the J gene here, since TCRdb leaves it blank. Germline-derived CDR1 and CDR2 are TSWWSYY and QGS. The CDR3 is made up of 23 amino acids. Trimming cost V 1 base and J 2 bases; bases outside gene matches: 24. In DNA, the CDR3 is TGTGCTCTTGGGGAACGGTGGGCCTACCCCCTTTTGTGGGGGATACGCGAAACCGATAAACTCATCTTT. This codes for CALGERWAYPLLWGIRETDKLIF.

This clone was observed a few times. With a far larger clone one base away, a read error is the likely cause. The same CDR3 also results from other DNA sequences found in this sample. V gene TRDV1 combines with J gene TRDJ1; D gene ambiguous. TCRdb gives no J gene; it was assigned here by matching the DNA to germline. CDR1 is TSWWSYY and CDR2 is QGS in the germline V gene. The CDR3 is 21 amino acids. With 4 bases removed from V and 0 bases from J, the gap between germline ends came to 30 bases. The CDR3 DNA sequence: TGTGCTCTTGGGGGGGCGTGTGGTATCCGTACGATATGGAAGTACACCGATAAACTCATCTTT. Amino acids: CALGGACGIRTIWKYTDKLIF.

This clone was observed many times. The TCRdb protein comes from a much larger clone and disagrees with this DNA's translation at residue 9, likely due to a read error; the protein given here is derived from the DNA. The chain recombines TRDV1 with TRDJ1, with a weak D call TRDD3 (6 bases). The V gene's germline CDR1 is TSWWSYY and CDR2 QGS. The CDR3 covers 18 residues. V lost 1 base and J 2 bases, leaving 20 bases between the germline ends. CDR3 in amino acids: CALGEHLWEIWGTDKLIF. The CDR3, as DNA: TGTGCTCTTGGGGAACATCTATGGGAGATTTGGGGGACCGATAAACTCATCTTT.

At least ten counts were recorded for this clone. A far larger clone is a single base away, which makes a read error likely. This specimen includes other DNA sequences encoding the same CDR3. The rearrangement links TRDV1 to TRDJ1, with TRDD3 matching over 8 bases. Germline loops: CDR1 TSWWSYY, CDR2 QGS. This CDR3 spans 23 amino acids. CDR3 sequence reads: CALGVPSIPFHSTGGRAQDKLIF. As DNA, the CDR3 is TGTGCTCTTGGGGTTCCGTCTATTCCCTTCCACAGTACTGGGGGGCGAGCCCAGGATAAGCTCATCTTT.

This clone has more than one count but fewer than ten. A read error likely explains why the TCRdb protein, taken from a much larger clone, differs from this DNA's translation at residue 3; the protein shown is translated from the DNA. The chain employs TRDV2 and TRDJ1, with D tentatively TRDD3 (6 bases). The length of the CDR3 is 16 residues. Germline CDR1 reads GEAIGNYY; CDR2 reads EKD. The CDR3 protein is CARDSLTGRSTDKLIF. The CDR3 DNA sequence: TGTGCCCGTGACTCCCTTACTGGGAGGTCGACCGATAAACTCATCTTT.